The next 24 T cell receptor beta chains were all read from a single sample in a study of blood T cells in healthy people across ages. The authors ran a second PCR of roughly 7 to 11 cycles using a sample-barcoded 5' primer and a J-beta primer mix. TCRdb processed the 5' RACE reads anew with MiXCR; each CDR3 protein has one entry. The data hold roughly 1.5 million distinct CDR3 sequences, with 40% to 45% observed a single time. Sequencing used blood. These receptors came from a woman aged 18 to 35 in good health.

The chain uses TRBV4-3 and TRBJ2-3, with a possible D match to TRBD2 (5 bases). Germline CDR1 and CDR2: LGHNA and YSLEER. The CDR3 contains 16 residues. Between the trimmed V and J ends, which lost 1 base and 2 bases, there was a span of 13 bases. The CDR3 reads CASSQVVLRATDTQYF. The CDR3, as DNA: TGCGCCAGCAGCCAAGTCGTCTTGCGGGCCACAGATACGCAGTATTTT.

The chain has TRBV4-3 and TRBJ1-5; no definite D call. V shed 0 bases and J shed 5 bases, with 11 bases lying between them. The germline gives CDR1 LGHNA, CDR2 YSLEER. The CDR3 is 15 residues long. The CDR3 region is CASSQDGTKDQPQHF. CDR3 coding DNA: TGCGCCAGCAGCCAAGATGGAACGAAAGATCAGCCCCAGCATTTT.

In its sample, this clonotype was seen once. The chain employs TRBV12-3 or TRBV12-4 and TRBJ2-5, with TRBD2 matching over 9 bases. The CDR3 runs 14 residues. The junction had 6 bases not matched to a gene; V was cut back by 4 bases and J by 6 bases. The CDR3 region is CASSSAGGRKTQYF. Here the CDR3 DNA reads TGTGCCAGCAGTTCGGCGGGGGGGCGGAAGACCCAGTACTTC.

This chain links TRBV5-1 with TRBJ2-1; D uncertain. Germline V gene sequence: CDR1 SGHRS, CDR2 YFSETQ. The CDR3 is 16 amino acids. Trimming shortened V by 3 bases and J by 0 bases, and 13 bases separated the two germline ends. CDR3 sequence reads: CASSSDLPRSYNEQFF. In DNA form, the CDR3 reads TGCGCCAGCAGCTCAGACCTTCCTCGCTCCTACAATGAGCAGTTCTTC.

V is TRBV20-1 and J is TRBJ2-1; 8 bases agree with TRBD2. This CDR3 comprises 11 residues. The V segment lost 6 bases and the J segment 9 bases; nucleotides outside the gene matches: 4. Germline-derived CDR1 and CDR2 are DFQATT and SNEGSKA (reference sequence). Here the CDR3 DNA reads TGCAGTGCCAGACTAGCGTTTGAGCAGTTCTTC. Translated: CSARLAFEQFF.

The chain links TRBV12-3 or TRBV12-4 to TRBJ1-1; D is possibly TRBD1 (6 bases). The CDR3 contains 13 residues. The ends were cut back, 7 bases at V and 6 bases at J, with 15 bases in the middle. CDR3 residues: CASTQGLGAEAFF. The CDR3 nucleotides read TGTGCCAGCACCCAGGGGTTGGGGGCTGAAGCTTTCTTT.

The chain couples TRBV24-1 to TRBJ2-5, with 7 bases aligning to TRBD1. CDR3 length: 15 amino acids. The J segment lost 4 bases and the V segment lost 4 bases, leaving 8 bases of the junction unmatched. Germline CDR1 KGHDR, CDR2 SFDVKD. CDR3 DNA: TGTGCCACCAGTGAACGGACAGGAGGTCGAGAGACCCAGTACTTC. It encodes CATSERTGGRETQYF.

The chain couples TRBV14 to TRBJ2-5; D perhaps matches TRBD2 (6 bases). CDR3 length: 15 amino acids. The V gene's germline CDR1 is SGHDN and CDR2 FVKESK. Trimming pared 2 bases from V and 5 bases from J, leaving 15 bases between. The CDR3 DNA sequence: TGTGCCAGCAGCCAACGGCGGGATCGTCGGGAGACCCAGTACTTC. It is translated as CASSQRRDRRETQYF.

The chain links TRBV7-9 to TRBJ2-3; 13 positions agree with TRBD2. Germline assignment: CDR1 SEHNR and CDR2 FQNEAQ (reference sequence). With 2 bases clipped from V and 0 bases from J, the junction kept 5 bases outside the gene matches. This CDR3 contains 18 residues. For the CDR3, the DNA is TGTGCCAGCAGCTTACCCCCGGGACTAGCGGGGAGCACAGATACGCAGTATTTT. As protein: CASSLPPGLAGSTDTQYF.

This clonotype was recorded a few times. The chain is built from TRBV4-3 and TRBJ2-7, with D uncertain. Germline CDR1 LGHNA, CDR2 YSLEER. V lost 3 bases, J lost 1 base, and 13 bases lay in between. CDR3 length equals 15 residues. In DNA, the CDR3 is TGCGCCAGCAGCCATCATGTAGAGGCTTCCTACGAGCAGTACTTC. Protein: CASSHHVEASYEQYF.

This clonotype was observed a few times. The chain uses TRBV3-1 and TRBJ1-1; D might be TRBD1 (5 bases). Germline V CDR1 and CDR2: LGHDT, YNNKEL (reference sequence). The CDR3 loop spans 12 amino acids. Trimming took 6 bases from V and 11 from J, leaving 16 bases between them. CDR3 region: CASSTTVGVAFF. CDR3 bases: TGTGCCAGCAGTACGACAGTTGGGGTGGCTTTCTTT.

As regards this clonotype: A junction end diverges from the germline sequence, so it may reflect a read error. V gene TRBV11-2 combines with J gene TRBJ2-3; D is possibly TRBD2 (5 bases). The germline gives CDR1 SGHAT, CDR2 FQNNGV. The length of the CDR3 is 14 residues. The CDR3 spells CASSFTASTDTHYF. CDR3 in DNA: TGTGCCAGCAGCTTTACCGCTAGCACAGATACGCATTATTTT.

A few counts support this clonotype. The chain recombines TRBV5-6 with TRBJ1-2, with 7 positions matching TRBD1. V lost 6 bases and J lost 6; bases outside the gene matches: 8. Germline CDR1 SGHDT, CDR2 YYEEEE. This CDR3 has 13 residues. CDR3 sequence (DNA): TGTGCCAGCACCCAGGGGGGCGTAGATGGCTACACCTTC. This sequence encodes CASTQGGVDGYTF.

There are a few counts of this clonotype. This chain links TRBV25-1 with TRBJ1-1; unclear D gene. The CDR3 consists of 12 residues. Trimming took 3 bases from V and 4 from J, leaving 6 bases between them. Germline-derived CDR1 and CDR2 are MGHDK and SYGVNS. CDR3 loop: CASSDLGTEAFF. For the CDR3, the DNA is TGTGCCAGCAGTGATCTAGGCACTGAAGCTTTCTTT.

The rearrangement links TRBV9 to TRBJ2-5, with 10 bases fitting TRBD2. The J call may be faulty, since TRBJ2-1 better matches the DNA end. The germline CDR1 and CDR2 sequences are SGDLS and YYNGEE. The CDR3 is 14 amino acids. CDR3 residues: CASSVVAGGETQFF. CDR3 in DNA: TGTGCCAGCAGCGTAGTAGCGGGGGGAGAGACCCAGTTCTTC.

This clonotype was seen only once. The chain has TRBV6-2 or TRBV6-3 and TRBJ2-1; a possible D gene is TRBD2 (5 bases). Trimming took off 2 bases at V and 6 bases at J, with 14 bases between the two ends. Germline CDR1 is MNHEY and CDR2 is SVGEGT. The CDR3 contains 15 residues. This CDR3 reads CASSYPRRLGNEQFF. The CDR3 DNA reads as TGTGCCAGCAGTTACCCGAGGAGGTTGGGCAATGAGCAGTTCTTC.

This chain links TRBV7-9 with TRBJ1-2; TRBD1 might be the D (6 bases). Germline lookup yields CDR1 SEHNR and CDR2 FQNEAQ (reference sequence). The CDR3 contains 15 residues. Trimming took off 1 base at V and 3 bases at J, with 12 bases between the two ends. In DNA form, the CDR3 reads TGTGCCAGCAGCTTAGGGCCCGGACAGTACTATGGCTACACCTTC. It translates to CASSLGPGQYYGYTF.

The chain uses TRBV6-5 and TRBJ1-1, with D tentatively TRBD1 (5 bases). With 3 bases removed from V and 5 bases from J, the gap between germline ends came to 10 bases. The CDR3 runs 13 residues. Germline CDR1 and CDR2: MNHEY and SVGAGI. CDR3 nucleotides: TGTGCCAGCAGTTATGTGGGGGATACTGAAGCTTTCTTT. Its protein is CASSYVGDTEAFF.

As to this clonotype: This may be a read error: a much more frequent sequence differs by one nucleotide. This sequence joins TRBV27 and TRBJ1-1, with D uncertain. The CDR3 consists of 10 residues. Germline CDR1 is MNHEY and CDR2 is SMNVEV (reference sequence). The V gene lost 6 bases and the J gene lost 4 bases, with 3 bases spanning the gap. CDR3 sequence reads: CASRPTEAFF. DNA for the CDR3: TGTGCCAGCAGGCCCACTGAAGCTTTCTTT.

This CDR3 reads CATLTPGQGYGELFF. The CDR3 DNA reads TGTGCCACCTTGACCCCAGGACAGGGTTACGGGGAGCTGTTTTTT. This chain uses TRBV2 with TRBJ2-2; 8 bases align to TRBD1. Germline V gives CDR1 SNHLY, CDR2 FYNNEI. The CDR3 is 15 amino acids. The trim removed 10 bases at V and 7 bases at J, leaving 14 bases unmatched. Full variable domain (outside the CDR3, taken from reference TRBV2 and TRBJ2-2): EPEVTQTPSHQVTQMGQEVILRCVPISNHLYFYWYRQILGQKVEFLVSFYNNEISEKSEIFDDQFSVERPDGSNFTLKIRSTKLEDSAMYFCATLTPGQGYGELFFGEGSRLTVL.

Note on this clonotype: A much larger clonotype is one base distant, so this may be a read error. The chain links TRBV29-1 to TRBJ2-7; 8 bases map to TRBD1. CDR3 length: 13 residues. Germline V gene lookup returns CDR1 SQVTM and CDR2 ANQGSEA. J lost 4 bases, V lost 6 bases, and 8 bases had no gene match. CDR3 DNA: TGCAGCGTCGCCGGGACAGGCGAGTACGAGCAGTACTTC. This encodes CSVAGTGEYEQYF.

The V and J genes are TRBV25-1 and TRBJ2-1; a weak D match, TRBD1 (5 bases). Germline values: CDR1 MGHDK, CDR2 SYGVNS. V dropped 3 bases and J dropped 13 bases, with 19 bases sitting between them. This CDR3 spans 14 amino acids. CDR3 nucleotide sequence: TGTGCCAGCAGTGAGTTAGACAGCCTGGAGACCCAGTTCTTC. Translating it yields CASSELDSLETQFF.

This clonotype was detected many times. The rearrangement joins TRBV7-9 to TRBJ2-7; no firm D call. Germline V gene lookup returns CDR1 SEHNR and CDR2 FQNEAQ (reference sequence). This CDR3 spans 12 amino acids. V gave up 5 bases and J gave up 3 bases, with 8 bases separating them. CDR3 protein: CASSTNSYEQYF. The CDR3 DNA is TGTGCCAGCAGCACGAACAGCTACGAGCAGTACTTC.

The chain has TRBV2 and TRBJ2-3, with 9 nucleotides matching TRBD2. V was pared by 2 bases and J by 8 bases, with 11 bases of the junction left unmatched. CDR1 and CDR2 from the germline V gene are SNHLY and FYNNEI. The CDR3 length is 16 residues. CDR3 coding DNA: TGTGCCAGCAGTGAAATCGGGCGGGGGGGCCCTGGTACGCAGTATTTT. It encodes CASSEIGRGGPGTQYF.